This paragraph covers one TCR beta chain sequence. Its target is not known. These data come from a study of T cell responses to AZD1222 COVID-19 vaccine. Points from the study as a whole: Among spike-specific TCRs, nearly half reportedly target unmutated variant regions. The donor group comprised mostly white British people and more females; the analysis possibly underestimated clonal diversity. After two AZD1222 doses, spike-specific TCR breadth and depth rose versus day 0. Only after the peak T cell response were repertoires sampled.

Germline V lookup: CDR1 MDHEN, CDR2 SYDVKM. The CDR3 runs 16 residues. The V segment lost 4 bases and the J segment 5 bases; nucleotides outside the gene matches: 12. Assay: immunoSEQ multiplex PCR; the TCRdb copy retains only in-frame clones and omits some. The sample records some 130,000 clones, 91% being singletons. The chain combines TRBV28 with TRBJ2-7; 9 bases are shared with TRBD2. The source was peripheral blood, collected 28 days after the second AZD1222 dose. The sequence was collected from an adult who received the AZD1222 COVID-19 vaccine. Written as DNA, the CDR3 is TGTGCCAGCAGTTCAATAAGCGGTAGCGGGAGTAACGAGCAGTACGTC. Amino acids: CASSSISGSGSNEQYV.